This entry describes one T cell receptor (beta chain). Germline-derived CDR1 and CDR2 are MNHEY and SMNVEV (reference sequence). Trimming pared 2 bases from V and 2 bases from J, leaving 6 bases between. The CDR3 loop spans 13 amino acids. This sample is part of a study of blood T cell repertoires in COVID-19. Looking at the study overall: Both acute and convalescent COVID-19 samples were obtained from the United States, Italy and Spain. T cells, B-cell-depleted T cells, or PBMCs provided the cDNA or gDNA that served as material.

Measured with immunoSEQ multiplex PCR; TCRdb has only the in-frame clones, and not every one. This sample has a few hundred thousand clones, with about four fifths found just once. This TCR was sampled from a woman between 18 and 30 years old with acute or convalescent COVID-19. Sequenced: peripheral blood. The rearrangement links TRBV27 to TRBJ2-5, with D possibly TRBD2 on 6 matching bases. The CDR3 DNA follows: TGTGCCAGCAGTTTACGGGGGCAAGAGACCCAGTACTTC. Translated: CASSLRGQETQYF.